The 13 T cell receptor beta chains below come from one sample, sequenced in a study of regulatory T cells in long-lasting Graves disease. Through Arm-PCR of CDR3 regions and iRepertoire HTBI primers, TCR beta libraries were built. TCRdb re-analysed the multiplex PCR reads in MiXCR, keeping a single row per CDR3 protein. The sample contains 370,000 or so distinct CDR3 sequences, about 16% of which appear only once. Regarding time point: newly diagnosed GD, antithyroid drugs for less than 3 months. RNA isolated from PBMCs was used to make the TCR library. These data were likewise used in another study, on T cells in Graves' hyperthyroidism and ophthalmopathy.

Material: peripheral blood mononuclear cells (PBMCs), obtained at new diagnosis, from a patient treated with antithyroid drugs. These receptors all come from a woman between 18 and 29 years old with Graves disease.

This clonotype turned up a few times. The chain couples TRBV20-1 to TRBJ2-3; the D gene is possibly TRBD2 (6 bases). Germline-derived CDR1 and CDR2 are DFQATT and SNEGSKA (reference sequence). Trimming removed 3 bases from V and 6 bases from J, with 28 bases in between. CDR3 length equals 18 residues. DNA of the CDR3: TGCAGTGCTAGTGGGATCGATTTAAGCGGGCAAAAGGCCGATACGCAGTATTTT. The encoded protein is CSASGIDLSGQKADTQYF.

The rearrangement links TRBV19 to TRBJ2-1; 9 bases agree with TRBD2. The CDR3 covers 16 residues. The V gene end was trimmed by 3 bases and the J gene end by 6 bases; junction bases not matched to a gene: 9. Germline lookup yields CDR1 LNHDA and CDR2 SQIVND (reference sequence). The CDR3 DNA is TGTGCCAGTAGTATGTTCGCGGGGGGGAAGACCAATGAGCAGTTCTTC. Protein sequence: CASSMFAGGKTNEQFF. The whole variable domain, filled in from reference TRBV19 and TRBJ2-1, reads DGGITQSPKYLFRKEGQNVTLSCEQNLNHDAMYWYRQDPGQGLRLIYYSQIVNDFQKGDIAEGYSVSREKKESFPLTVTSAQKNPTAFYLCASSMFAGGKTNEQFFGPGTRLTVL.

This clonotype was observed at least ten times. This rearrangement joins TRBV7-3 to TRBJ2-1, with TRBD2 identical over 10 bases. Per germline, CDR1 SGHTA and CDR2 FQGTGA. This CDR3 comprises 16 residues. The ends lost 5 bases at V and 6 bases at J; junction bases unmatched: 10. CDR3 sequence reads: CASSPRAGGQGNEQFF. The DNA of the CDR3 is TGTGCCAGCAGCCCTCGAGCGGGGGGGCAAGGCAATGAGCAGTTCTTC.

This clonotype has only a few counts. This chain uses TRBV11-2 with TRBJ2-3, with 9 bases matching TRBD2. CDR3 size: 15 residues. V lost 4 bases to trimming and J lost 5 bases; unmatched junction nucleotides: 7. The germline gives CDR1 SGHAT, CDR2 FQNNGV. CDR3 in amino acids: CASSSSGRLEDTQYF. The CDR3 DNA reads as TGTGCCAGCAGCTCAAGCGGGAGGTTAGAAGATACGCAGTATTTT.

The chain is built from TRBV7-6 and TRBJ2-7; tentatively, D is TRBD1 or TRBD2 (5 bases each). Per germline, CDR1 SGHVS and CDR2 FNYEAQ. Trimming stripped 5 bases from V and 5 bases from J, with 13 bases between. This CDR3 is built from 13 residues. The CDR3 DNA reads TGTGCCAGCAGCCCAGGGATCGGGGACGAGCAGTACTTC. It is translated as CASSPGIGDEQYF.

The chain uses TRBV28 and TRBJ1-5; 11 bases agree with TRBD1. With V trimmed by 6 bases and J by 3 bases, 13 bases remained unmatched. Germline CDR1 MDHEN, CDR2 SYDVKM. This CDR3 is 18 amino acids long. The CDR3 coding sequence is TGTGCCAGCAGCACTTATGGGGGGACAGGGGGAAACAATCAGCCCCAGCATTTT. Its translation: CASSTYGGTGGNNQPQHF.

At least ten counts were recorded for this clonotype. The chain joins TRBV20-1 to TRBJ1-1; 7 bases align to TRBD1. The CDR3 runs to 12 residues. With 6 bases clipped from V and 7 bases from J, the junction kept 8 bases outside the gene matches. Germline CDR1 DFQATT, CDR2 SNEGSKA (reference sequence). This CDR3 reads CSAWDSLNEAFF. The CDR3 coding sequence is TGCAGTGCATGGGACAGCCTTAATGAAGCTTTCTTT.

This clonotype was observed a single time. The chain is built from TRBV14 and TRBJ2-7, with unresolved D. Looked up from germline, CDR1 is SGHDN and CDR2 is FVKESK. V lost 0 bases and J 5 bases, leaving 5 bases between the germline ends. This CDR3 has 12 residues. CDR3 DNA: TGTGCCAGCAGCCAAGAGAGTGACGAGCAGTACTTC. It yields the protein CASSQESDEQYF.

The CDR3 protein is CASSQDLLEDTIYF. The CDR3 nucleotides are TGTGCCAGCAGCCAAGATCTACTGGAGGACACCATATATTTT. The chain links TRBV3-1 to TRBJ1-3; D unresolved. From germline, CDR1 is LGHDT and CDR2 YNNKEL (reference sequence). The CDR3 runs 14 residues. Between the trimmed V and J ends, which lost 0 bases and 8 bases, there was a span of 11 bases.

CDR3 coding DNA: TGCGCCAGCAGTGAGTCCGGGACAGGAATACTAGGCTACACCTTC. Its protein product is CASSESGTGILGYTF. The V gene is TRBV10-2, the J gene TRBJ1-2, with TRBD1 matching 8 bases. The CDR3 spans 15 residues. CDR1 is WSHSY, CDR2 SAAADI, per germline. V dropped 0 bases and J dropped 8; count of bases not matched to a gene: 8.

This clonotype was seen many times. The chain recombines TRBV7-2 with TRBJ2-5; no definite D call. The CDR3 length is 14 residues. Trimming cost V 5 bases and J 2 bases, with 12 bases left between them. The germline V gene encodes CDR1 SGHTA and CDR2 FQGNSA. The CDR3 here is CASSRFDIQETQYF. As DNA, the CDR3 is TGTGCCAGCAGCCGGTTCGACATACAAGAGACCCAGTACTTC.

Of note for this clonotype: This may arise from a read error, as a much more abundant clone is one base away. V is TRBV5-1 and J is TRBJ1-1, with a tentative D call TRBD1 (5 bases). V was cut by 3 bases and J by 0 bases, with 12 bases left in between. In germline, CDR1 is SGHRS, CDR2 YFSETQ. The CDR3 contains 15 residues. The CDR3 loop reads CASSSGRAMNTEAFF. DNA for the CDR3: TGCGCCAGCAGCTCAGGCAGGGCAATGAACACTGAAGCTTTCTTT. Using reference TRBV5-1 and TRBJ1-1 for the parts outside the CDR3, the full variable domain is KAGVTQTPRYLIKTRGQQVTLSCSPISGHRSVSWYQQTPGQGLQFLFEYFSETQRNKGNFPGRFSGRQFSNSRSEMNVSTLELGDSALYLCASSSGRAMNTEAFFGQGTRLTVV.

This clonotype was seen ten or more times. The chain links TRBV2 to TRBJ1-1; tentative D call: TRBD1 (6 bases). V was trimmed by 3 bases and J by 6 bases, leaving 20 bases between them. Germline V CDR1 and CDR2: SNHLY, FYNNEI. CDR3 size: 16 residues. The CDR3 sequence: CASSDRRFWQGSEAFF. CDR3 bases: TGTGCCAGCAGTGATAGGCGGTTTTGGCAGGGGTCTGAAGCTTTCTTT. Full variable domain (missing parts from reference TRBV2 and TRBJ1-1): EPEVTQTPSHQVTQMGQEVILRCVPISNHLYFYWYRQILGQKVEFLVSFYNNEISEKSEIFDDQFSVERPDGSNFTLKIRSTKLEDSAMYFCASSDRRFWQGSEAFFGQGTRLTVV.